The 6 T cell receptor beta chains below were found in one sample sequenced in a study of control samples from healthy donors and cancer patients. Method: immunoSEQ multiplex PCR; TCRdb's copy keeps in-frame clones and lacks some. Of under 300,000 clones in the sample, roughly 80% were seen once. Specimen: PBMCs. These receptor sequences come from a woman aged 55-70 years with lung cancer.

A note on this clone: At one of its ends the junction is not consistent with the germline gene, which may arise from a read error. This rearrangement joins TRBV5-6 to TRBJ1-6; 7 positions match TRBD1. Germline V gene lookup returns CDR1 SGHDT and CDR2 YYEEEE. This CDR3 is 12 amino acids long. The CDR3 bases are TGTGCCAGCAGCAAGCAACAGGGGCCGTTCGAGTTT. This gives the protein CASSKQQGPFEF.

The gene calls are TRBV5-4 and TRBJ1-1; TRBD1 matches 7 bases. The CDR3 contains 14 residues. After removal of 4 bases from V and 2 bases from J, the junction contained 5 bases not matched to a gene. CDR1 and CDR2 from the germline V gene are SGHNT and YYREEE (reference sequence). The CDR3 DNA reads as TGTGCCAGCAGCCTGAGACAGGGCAACACTGAAGCTTTCTTT. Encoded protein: CASSLRQGNTEAFF.

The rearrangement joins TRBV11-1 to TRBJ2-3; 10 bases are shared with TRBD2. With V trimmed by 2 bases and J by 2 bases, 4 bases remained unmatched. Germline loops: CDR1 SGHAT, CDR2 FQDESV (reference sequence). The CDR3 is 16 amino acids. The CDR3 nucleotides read TGTGCCAGCAGCTTACAACTAGCGGGATACACAGATACGCAGTATTTT. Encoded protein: CASSLQLAGYTDTQYF.

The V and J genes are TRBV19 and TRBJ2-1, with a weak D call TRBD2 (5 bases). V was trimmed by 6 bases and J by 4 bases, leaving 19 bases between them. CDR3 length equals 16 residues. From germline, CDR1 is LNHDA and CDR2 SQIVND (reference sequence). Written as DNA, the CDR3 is TGTGCCAGTAGCCTATCCTCACCCCTAGCTTACAATGAGCAGTTCTTC. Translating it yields CASSLSSPLAYNEQFF. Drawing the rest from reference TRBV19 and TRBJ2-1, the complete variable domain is DGGITQSPKYLFRKEGQNVTLSCEQNLNHDAMYWYRQDPGQGLRLIYYSQIVNDFQKGDIAEGYSVSREKKESFPLTVTSAQKNPTAFYLCASSLSSPLAYNEQFFGPGTRLTVL.

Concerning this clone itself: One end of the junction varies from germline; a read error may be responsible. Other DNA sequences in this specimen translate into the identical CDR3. The CDR3 bases are TGTGCTAGCAGTCCGTCTTACGAGCAGTACTTC. This gives the protein CASSPSYEQYF. The rearrangement links TRBV12-3 or TRBV12-4 to TRBJ2-7; D uncertain. CDR3 size: 11 residues.

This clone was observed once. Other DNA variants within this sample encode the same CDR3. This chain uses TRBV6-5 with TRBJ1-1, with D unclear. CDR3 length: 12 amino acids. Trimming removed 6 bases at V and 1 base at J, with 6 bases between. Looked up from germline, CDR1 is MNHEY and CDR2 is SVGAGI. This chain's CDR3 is CASRTANTEAFF. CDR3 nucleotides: TGTGCCAGCAGAACAGCGAACACTGAAGCTTTCTTT.